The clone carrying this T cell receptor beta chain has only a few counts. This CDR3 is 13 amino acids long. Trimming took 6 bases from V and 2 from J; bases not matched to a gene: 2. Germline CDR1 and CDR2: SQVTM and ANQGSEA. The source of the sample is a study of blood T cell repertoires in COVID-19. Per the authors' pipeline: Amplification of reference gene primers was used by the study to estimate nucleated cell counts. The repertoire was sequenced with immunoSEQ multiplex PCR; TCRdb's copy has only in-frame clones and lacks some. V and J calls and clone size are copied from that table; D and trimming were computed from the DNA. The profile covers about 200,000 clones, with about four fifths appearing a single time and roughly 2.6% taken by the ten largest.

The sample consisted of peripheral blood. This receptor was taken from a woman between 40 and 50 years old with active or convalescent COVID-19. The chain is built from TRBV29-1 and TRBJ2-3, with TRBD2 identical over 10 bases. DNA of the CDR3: TGCAGCGTGAGCGGGGGGGCCACAGATACGCAGTATTTT. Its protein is CSVSGGATDTQYF.